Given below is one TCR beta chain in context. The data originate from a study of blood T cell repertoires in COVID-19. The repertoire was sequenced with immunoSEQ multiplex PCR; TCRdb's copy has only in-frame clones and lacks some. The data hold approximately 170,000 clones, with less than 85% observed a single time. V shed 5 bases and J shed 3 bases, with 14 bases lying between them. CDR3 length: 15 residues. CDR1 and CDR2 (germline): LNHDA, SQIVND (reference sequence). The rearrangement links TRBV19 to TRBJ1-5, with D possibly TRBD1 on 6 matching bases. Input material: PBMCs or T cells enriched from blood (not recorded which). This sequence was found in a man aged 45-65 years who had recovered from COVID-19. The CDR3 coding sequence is TGTGCCAGTAGTCCGCGGGGGCAGACCAATCAGCCCCAGCATTTT. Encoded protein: CASSPRGQTNQPQHF.